The clone carrying this T cell receptor (beta chain) was counted once. The data belong to a study of shared clonotypes between healthy human individuals. With ten immunoSEQ deep assay plates, unsorted PBMC DNA underwent sequencing. TCRdb keeps only in-frame clones here, not all; method: immunoSEQ multiplex PCR. The sample has 520,000 or so clones; about four fifths are singletons. Trimming pared 2 bases from V and 2 bases from J, leaving 5 bases between. Germline assignment: CDR1 SGDLS and CDR2 YYNGEE. The CDR3 loop spans 14 amino acids. The clonotype originates from a woman aged 35 to 49 in good health. Some clones in this sample may be carry-over from other donors' samples. The source material was PBMCs. The V and J genes are TRBV9 and TRBJ2-6; D call uncertain. Here the CDR3 reads CASSVSAGANVLTF. For the CDR3, the DNA is TGTGCCAGCAGCGTGTCAGCTGGGGCCAACGTCCTGACTTTC.